The clone carrying this TCR beta chain was found a few times. Its antigen is not known. The data are from a study of cytomegalovirus exposure and HLA in healthy donors. The germline V gene has CDR1 MDHEN and CDR2 SYDVKM. This CDR3 has 16 amino acids. The V segment lost 3 bases and the J segment 2 bases; nucleotides outside the gene matches: 7. PCR amplification relied on 60 Vbeta primers (plus 13 Jbeta primers). TCRdb's copy holds only in-frame clones and misses some; the assay was immunoSEQ multiplex PCR. The sample holds about 80,000 clones, approximately 60% seen once. General observations from the study: In a later analysis, V- and J-gene trimming of beta chains associated with a DCLRE1C missense variant, replicated independently. TCR beta sequences reportedly predicted most subjects' HLA-A and HLA-B alleles accurately.

The genes are TRBV28 and TRBJ2-7; the match to TRBD2 covers 10 bases. The clonotype was recovered from a male donor in good health and CMV-seropositive. Material: PBMCs. CDR3 DNA: TGTGCCAGCAGTTTCCAGACTAGCGGGCCCCCCTACGAGCAGTACTTC. Amino acids: CASSFQTSGPPYEQYF. Together with reference TRBV28 and TRBJ2-7, the CDR3 gives the full variable domain: DVKVTQSSRYLVKRTGEKVFLECVQDMDHENMFWYRQDPGLGLRLIYFSYDVKMKEKGDIPEGYSVSREKKERFSLILESASTNQTSMYLCASSFQTSGPPYEQYFGPGTRLTVT.